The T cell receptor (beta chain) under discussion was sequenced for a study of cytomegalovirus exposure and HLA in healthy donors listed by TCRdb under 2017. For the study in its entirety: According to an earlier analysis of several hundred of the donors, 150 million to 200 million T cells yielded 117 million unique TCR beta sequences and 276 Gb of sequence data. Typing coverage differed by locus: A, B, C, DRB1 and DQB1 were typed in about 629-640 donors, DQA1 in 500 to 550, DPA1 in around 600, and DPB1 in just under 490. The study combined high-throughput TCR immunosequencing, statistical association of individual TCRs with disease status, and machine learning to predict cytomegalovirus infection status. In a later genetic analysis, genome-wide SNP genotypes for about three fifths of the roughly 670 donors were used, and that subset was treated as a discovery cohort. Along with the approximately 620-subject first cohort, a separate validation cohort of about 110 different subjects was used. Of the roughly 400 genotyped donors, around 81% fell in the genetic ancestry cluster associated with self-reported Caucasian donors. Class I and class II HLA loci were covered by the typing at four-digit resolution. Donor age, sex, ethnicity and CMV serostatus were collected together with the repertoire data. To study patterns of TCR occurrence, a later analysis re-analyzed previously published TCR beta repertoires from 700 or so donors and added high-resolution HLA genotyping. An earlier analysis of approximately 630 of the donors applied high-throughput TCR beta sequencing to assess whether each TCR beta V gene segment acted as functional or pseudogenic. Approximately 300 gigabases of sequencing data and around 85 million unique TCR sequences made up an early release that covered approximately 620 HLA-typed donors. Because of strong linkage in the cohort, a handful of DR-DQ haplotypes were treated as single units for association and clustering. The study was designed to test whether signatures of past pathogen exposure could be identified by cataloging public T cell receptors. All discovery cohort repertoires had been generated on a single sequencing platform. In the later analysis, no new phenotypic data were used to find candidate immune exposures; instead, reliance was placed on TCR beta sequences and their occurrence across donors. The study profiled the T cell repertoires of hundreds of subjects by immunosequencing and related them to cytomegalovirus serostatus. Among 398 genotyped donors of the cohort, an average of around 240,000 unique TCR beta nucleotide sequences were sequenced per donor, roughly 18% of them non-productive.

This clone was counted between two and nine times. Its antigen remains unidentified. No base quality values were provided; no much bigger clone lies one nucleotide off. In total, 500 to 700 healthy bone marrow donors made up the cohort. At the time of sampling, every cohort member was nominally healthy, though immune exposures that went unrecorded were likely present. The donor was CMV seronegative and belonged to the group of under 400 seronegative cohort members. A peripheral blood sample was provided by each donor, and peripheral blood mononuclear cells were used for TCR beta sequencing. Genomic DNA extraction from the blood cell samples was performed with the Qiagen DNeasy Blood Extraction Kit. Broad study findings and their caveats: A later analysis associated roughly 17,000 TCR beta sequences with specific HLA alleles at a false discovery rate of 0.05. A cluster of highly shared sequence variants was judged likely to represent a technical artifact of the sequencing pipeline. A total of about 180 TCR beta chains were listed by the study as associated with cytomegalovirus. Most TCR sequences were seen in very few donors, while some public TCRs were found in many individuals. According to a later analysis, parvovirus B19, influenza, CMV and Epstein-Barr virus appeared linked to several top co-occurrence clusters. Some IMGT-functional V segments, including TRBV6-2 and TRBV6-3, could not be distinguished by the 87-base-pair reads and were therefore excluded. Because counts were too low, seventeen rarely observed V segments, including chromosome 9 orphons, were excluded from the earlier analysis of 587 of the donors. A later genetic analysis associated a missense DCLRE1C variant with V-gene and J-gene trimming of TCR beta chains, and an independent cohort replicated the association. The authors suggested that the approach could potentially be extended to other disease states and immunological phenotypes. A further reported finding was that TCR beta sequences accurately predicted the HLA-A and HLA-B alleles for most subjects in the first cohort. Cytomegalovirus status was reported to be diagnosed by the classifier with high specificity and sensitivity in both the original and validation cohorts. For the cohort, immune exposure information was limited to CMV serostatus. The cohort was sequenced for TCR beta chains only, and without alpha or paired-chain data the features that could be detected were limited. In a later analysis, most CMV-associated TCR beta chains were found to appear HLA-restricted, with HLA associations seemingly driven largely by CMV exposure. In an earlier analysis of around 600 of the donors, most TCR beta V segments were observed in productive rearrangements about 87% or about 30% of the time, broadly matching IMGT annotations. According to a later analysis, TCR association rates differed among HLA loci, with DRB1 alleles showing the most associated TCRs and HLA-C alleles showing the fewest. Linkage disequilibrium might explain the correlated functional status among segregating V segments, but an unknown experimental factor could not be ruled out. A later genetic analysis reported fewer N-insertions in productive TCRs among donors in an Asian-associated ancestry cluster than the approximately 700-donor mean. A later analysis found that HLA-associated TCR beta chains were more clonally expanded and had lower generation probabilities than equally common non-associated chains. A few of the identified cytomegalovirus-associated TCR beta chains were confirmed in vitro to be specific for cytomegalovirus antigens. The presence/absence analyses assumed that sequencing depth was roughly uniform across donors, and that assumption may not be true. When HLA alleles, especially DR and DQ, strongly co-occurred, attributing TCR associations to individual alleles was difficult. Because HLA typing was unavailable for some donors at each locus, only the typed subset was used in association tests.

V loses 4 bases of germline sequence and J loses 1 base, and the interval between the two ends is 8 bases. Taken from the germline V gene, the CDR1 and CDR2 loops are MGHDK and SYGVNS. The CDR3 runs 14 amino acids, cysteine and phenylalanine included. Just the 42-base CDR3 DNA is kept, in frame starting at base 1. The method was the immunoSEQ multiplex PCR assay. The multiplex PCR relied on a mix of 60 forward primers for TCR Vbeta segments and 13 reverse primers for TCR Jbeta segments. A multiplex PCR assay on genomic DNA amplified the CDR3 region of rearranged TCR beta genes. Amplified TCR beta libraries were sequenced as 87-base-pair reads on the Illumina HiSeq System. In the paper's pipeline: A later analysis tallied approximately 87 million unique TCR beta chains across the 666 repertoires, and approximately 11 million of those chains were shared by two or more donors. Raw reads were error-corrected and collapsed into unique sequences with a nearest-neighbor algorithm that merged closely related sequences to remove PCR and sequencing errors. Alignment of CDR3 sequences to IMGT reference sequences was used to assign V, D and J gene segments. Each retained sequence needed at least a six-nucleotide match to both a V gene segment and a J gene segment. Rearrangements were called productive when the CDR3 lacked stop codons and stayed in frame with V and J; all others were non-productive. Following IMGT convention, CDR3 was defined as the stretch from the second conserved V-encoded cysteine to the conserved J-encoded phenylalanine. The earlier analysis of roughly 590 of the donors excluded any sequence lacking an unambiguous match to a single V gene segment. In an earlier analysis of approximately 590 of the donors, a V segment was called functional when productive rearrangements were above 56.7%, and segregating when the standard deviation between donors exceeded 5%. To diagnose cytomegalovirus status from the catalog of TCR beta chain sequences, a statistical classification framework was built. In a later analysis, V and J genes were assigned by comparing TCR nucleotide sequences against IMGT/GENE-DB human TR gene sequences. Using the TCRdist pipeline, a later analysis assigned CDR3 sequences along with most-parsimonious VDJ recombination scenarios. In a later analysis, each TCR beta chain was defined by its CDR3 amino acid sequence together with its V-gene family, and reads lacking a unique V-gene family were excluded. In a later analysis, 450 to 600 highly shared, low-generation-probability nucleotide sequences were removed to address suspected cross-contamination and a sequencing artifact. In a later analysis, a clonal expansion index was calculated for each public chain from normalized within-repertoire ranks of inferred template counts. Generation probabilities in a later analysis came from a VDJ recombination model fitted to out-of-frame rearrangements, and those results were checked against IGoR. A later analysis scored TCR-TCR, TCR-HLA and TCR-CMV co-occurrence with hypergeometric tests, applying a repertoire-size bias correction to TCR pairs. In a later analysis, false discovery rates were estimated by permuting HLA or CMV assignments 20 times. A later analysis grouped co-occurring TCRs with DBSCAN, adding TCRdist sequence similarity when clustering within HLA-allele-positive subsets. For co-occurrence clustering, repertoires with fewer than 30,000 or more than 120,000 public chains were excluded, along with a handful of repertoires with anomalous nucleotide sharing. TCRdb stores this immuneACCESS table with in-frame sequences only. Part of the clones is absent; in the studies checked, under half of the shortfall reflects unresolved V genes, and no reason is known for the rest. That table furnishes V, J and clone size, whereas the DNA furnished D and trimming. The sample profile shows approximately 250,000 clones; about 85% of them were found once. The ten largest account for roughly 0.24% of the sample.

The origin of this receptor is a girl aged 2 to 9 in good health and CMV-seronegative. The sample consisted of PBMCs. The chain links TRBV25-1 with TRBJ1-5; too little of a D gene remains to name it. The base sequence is TGTGCCAGCAGTGTTCGCGGAAGCAATCAGCCCCAGCATTTT. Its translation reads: CASSVRGSNQPQHF.